Each of the 2 T cell receptor beta chains below was sequenced from the same sample in a study of T cells after yellow fever vaccination. One entry per CDR3 protein results from TCRdb running MiXCR on the 5' RACE reads. The table lists hundreds of thousands of distinct CDR3 sequences, around 12% of them singletons. The sequenced sample was CD4+ T cells sorted from PBMCs, obtained 15 days after the yellow fever booster vaccination. These receptors were taken from a man between 18 and 35 years old who received the YFV17D yellow fever vaccine.

There are a few counts of this clonotype. This chain uses TRBV11-2 with TRBJ2-2, with D maybe TRBD1 (5 bases). The CDR3 has 15 amino acids. Germline CDR1 reads SGHAT; CDR2 reads FQNNGV. Trimming left V 2 bases short and J 1 base short, with 8 bases between. The CDR3 spells CASSLRTRNTGELFF. Here the CDR3 DNA reads TGTGCCAGCAGCTTAAGGACACGGAACACCGGGGAGCTGTTTTTT.

The chain recombines TRBV7-9 with TRBJ2-7; 8 nucleotides agree with TRBD1. The CDR3 extends over 17 amino acids. The V gene's germline CDR1 is SEHNR and CDR2 FQNEAQ (reference sequence). The ends lost 5 bases at V and 0 bases at J; junction bases unmatched: 12. The CDR3 spells CASSVGGTGPSSYEQYV. The CDR3 DNA follows: TGTGCCAGCAGCGTTGGGGGGACAGGCCCAAGCTCCTACGAGCAGTACGTC.